This TCR beta chain was sequenced during a study of response to subunit inactivated influenza vaccine. Notes on the study in general: Every seasonal influenza vaccination brings in few new T cells, the authors suggested.

As to this clonotype: The antigen remains undetermined.

Germline loops: CDR1 SGHTA, CDR2 FQGNSA. The CDR3 runs 15 residues. J lost 10 bases, V lost 2 bases, and 13 bases had no gene match. TCRdb re-called the RT-PCR reads through MiXCR, storing one row per CDR3 protein. The table lists 400,000 to 550,000 distinct CDR3 sequences, 25% of them singletons. The sequencing used CD4+ T cells sorted from PBMCs, collected around 5 days after vaccination. The chain carries TRBV7-2 and TRBJ2-7, with TRBD2 matching 8 bases. The origin of this receptor is a man between 45 and 60 years old who received an inactivated influenza vaccine. CDR3 region: CASSLSGTSGWEQYF. Here the CDR3 DNA reads TGTGCCAGCAGCTTATCCGGGACTAGTGGTTGGGAACAGTACTTC.